The 23 T cell receptor beta chains below were found in one sample sequenced in a study of T cells expressing NK-cell markers. One entry per CDR3 protein, without DNA, is what TCRdb gives after re-calling the 5' RACE reads. The sample includes about 410,000 distinct CDR3 sequences. Sequences were obtained from blood T cells: a sorted CD56 or NKG2C T cell subset, CD4+ or CD8+ T cells, or bulk PBMC T cells (not recorded which). The receptors here all came from a woman between 50 and 59 years old in good health.

The V and J genes are TRBV12-3 or TRBV12-4 and TRBJ2-7; TCRdb reports TRBD1, a call that lacks DNA to check it against. The CDR3 extends over 19 amino acids. CDR3 loop: CASSSSGTGGPIHLYEQYF.

The rearrangement joins TRBV5-1 to TRBJ2-7; TCRdb picks TRBD2, but there is no DNA to check that call. From germline, CDR1 is SGHRS and CDR2 YFSETQ. The CDR3 loop spans 15 amino acids. The CDR3 spells CASSLVRDPSYEQYF.

V gene TRBV7-9 combines with J gene TRBJ2-3; TCRdb picks TRBD2, but there is no DNA to check that call. CDR3 length equals 14 residues. CDR1 SEHNR and CDR2 FQNEAQ come from the germline V gene (reference sequence). CDR3 sequence: CASSLAGASGTQYF. Using reference TRBV7-9 and TRBJ2-3 for the parts outside the CDR3, the full variable domain is DTGVSQNPRHKITKRGQNVTFRCDPISEHNRLYWYRQTLGQGPEFLTYFQNEAQLEKSRLLSDRFSAERPKGSFSTLEIQRTEQGDSAMYLCASSLAGASGTQYFGPGTRLTVL.

This chain uses TRBV4-2 with TRBJ2-3; TCRdb selects TRBD1, and the lack of DNA leaves this call unchecked. The CDR3 runs to 16 residues. Germline V gene data show CDR1 as LGHNA and CDR2 as YNFKEQ. The CDR3 reads CASSQTSGTSADTQYF.

This rearrangement joins TRBV20-1 to TRBJ2-1; TCRdb's assignment of TRBD2 cannot be checked, as there is no DNA. There are 12 residues in the CDR3. CDR1 is DFQATT and CDR2 is SNEGSKA in the germline V gene (reference sequence). The CDR3 loop is CSARLADNEQFF.

CDR3 loop: CASSLTSGRAPYTQYF. The chain carries TRBV7-9 and TRBJ2-3; the D call of TRBD2 rests on TCRdb alone, since no DNA is present to check it. This CDR3 is 16 amino acids long. Germline-derived CDR1 and CDR2 are SEHNR and FQNEAQ (reference sequence).

The chain recombines TRBV20-1 with TRBJ2-7; TCRdb selects TRBD2, and the lack of DNA leaves this call unchecked. CDR3 length: 14 amino acids. Per the germline V gene, CDR1 is DFQATT and CDR2 is SNEGSKA (reference sequence). The CDR3 region is CSAEAAGGTYEQYF.

This chain uses TRBV12-3 or TRBV12-4 with TRBJ2-7; TCRdb proposes TRBD1, but this gene call is untestable without DNA. The CDR3 extends over 15 amino acids. CDR3 residues: CASSFFVGQSYEQYF.

The rearrangement joins TRBV18 to TRBJ1-1. CDR3 length equals 12 residues. The germline V gene has CDR1 KGHSH and CDR2 LQKENI. This CDR3 is CARGGANTEAFF.

The chain has TRBV3-1 and TRBJ1-1; with no DNA, the TCRdb D assignment of TRBD1 cannot be verified. Germline-derived CDR1 and CDR2 are LGHDT and YNNKEL (reference sequence). The CDR3 extends over 13 amino acids. CDR3 loop: CASSQVEGAEAFF. Complete variable domain (other parts from reference TRBV3-1 and TRBJ1-1): DTAVSQTPKYLVTQMGNDKSIKCEQNLGHDTMYWYKQDSKKFLKIMFSYNNKELIINETVPNRFSPKSPDKAHLNLHINSLELGDSAVYFCASSQVEGAEAFFGQGTRLTVV.

The rearrangement links TRBV7-9 to TRBJ2-2. The length of the CDR3 is 15 residues. CDR1 is SEHNR, CDR2 FQNEAQ, per germline (reference sequence). The CDR3 loop is CASSLELGAAGELFF.

V and J are TRBV28 and TRBJ2-2; TCRdb selects TRBD2, and the lack of DNA leaves this call unchecked. Germline loops: CDR1 MDHEN, CDR2 SYDVKM. The CDR3 has 18 residues. CDR3 sequence reads: CASSFPSSGRAVAGELFF. The full variable domain, with the rest looked up from reference TRBV28 and TRBJ2-2, is DVKVTQSSRYLVKRTGEKVFLECVQDMDHENMFWYRQDPGLGLRLIYFSYDVKMKEKGDIPEGYSVSREKKERFSLILESASTNQTSMYLCASSFPSSGRAVAGELFFGEGSRLTVL.

The chain joins TRBV4-1 to TRBJ2-1. This CDR3 is 18 amino acids long. Per germline, CDR1 MGHRA and CDR2 YSYEKL. The CDR3 is CASSQDIKRAGSYNEQFF.

The rearrangement links TRBV9 to TRBJ2-1; TCRdb picks TRBD1, but there is no DNA to check that call. The germline CDR1 and CDR2 sequences are SGDLS and YYNGEE. The CDR3 is 16 amino acids. The CDR3: CASSADGGRDYNEQFF.

This chain joins TRBV5-1 and TRBJ2-7; checking the TCRdb D call of TRBD1 is not possible without DNA. The length of the CDR3 is 15 residues. The V gene's germline CDR1 is SGHRS and CDR2 YFSETQ. The CDR3 is CASSSTTTGTGISYF.

The rearrangement links TRBV6-1 to TRBJ2-5. The CDR3 sequence is 12 residues long. Germline V lookup: CDR1 MNHNS, CDR2 SASEGT. CDR3 residues: CASSDHVRTQYF.

This sequence joins TRBV11-2 and TRBJ2-1. Germline lookup yields CDR1 SGHAT and CDR2 FQNNGV. The CDR3 consists of 15 residues. The CDR3 region is CASSSYGNPYNEQFF.

The gene calls are TRBV2 and TRBJ2-7. This CDR3 has 14 residues. The germline V gene has CDR1 SNHLY and CDR2 FYNNEI. This CDR3 is CASSVEGWSYEQYF.

J is TRBJ2-3 and V is TRBV5-1; the D gene TCRdb calls, TRBD2, cannot be checked with no DNA. CDR1 and CDR2 from the germline V gene are SGHRS and YFSETQ. The CDR3 contains 18 residues. CDR3: CASSHRLAGRTSTDTQYF.

The rearrangement uses TRBV20-1 and TRBJ2-7; there is no DNA to check the TCRdb D call of TRBD1. Germline V gives CDR1 DFQATT, CDR2 SNEGSKA (reference sequence). This CDR3 has 13 amino acids. CDR3 loop: CSARSGQTYEQYF.

The rearrangement links TRBV11-3 to TRBJ2-7; lacking DNA, the TRBD2 call made by TCRdb goes unchecked. The germline gives CDR1 SGHNT, CDR2 YENEEA. The CDR3 length is 14 residues. CDR3: CASSTVAGSYEQYF.

The rearrangement uses TRBV6-2 or TRBV6-3 and TRBJ2-1; the D gene TCRdb calls, TRBD2, cannot be checked with no DNA. The germline gives CDR1 MNHEY, CDR2 SVGEGT. The CDR3 runs 17 residues. CDR3 in amino acids: CASSYMPSGRAYNEQFF.

The chain uses TRBV6-1 and TRBJ2-3; checking the TCRdb D call of TRBD2 is not possible without DNA. This CDR3 is 14 amino acids long. CDR1 and CDR2 (germline): MNHNS, SASEGT. CDR3 amino acids: CASRRDTSTDTQYF.